This T cell receptor (beta chain) was recorded in a study of blood T cell repertoires in COVID-19. For the study at large: From T cells, B-cell-depleted T cells, or PBMCs came the material, which was cDNA or gDNA.

This clone occurred a few times. CDR1 LGHDT and CDR2 YNNKEL come from the germline V gene (reference sequence). Trimming stripped 2 bases from V and 2 bases from J, with 13 bases between. CDR3 length: 15 amino acids. Using immunoSEQ multiplex PCR, the repertoire was profiled, and TCRdb retains in-frame clones only, with some absent. The sample gives approximately 170,000 clones, roughly 80% of which show up once; about 2.1% is in the top ten. The sequence was collected from a woman aged 80 or older with acute or convalescent COVID-19. The chain uses TRBV3-1 (or the pseudogene TRBV3-2) and TRBJ2-7, with D tentatively TRBD1 (5 bases). Material: peripheral blood. The CDR3 region has the DNA TGTGCCAGCAGCCAACAGGGTGGTACAGCCTACGAGCAGTACTTC. Translation gives CASSQQGGTAYEQYF.